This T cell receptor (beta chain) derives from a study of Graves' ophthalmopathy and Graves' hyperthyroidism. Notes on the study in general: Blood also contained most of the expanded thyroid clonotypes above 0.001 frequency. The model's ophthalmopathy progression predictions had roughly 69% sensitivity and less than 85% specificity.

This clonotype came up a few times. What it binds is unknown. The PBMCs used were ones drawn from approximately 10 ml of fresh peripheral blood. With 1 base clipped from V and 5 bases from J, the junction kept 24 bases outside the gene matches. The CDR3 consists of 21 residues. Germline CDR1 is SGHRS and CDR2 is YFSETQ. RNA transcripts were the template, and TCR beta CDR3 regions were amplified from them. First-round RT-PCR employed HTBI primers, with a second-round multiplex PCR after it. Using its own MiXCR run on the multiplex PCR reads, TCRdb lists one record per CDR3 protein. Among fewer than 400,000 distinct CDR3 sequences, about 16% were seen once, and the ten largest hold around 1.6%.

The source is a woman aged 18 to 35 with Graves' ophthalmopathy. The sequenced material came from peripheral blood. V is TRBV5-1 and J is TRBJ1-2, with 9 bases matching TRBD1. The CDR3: CASSLKPGQGPFIELWYGYTF. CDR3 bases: TGCGCCAGCAGCTTGAAACCGGGACAGGGTCCCTTCATTGAGCTATGGTATGGCTACACCTTC.